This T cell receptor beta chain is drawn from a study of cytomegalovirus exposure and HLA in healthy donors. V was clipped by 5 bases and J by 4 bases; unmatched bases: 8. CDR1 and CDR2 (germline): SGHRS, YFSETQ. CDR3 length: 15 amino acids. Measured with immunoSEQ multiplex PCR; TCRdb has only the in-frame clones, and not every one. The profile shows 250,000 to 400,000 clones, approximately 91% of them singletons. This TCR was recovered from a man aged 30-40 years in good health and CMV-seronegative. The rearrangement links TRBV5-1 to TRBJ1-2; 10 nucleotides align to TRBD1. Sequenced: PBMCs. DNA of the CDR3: TGCGCCAGCAGGCTGGGACAGGGGTTGGCCTATGGCTACACCTTC. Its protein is CASRLGQGLAYGYTF. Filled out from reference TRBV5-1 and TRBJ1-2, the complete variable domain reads KAGVTQTPRYLIKTRGQQVTLSCSPISGHRSVSWYQQTPGQGLQFLFEYFSETQRNKGNFPGRFSGRQFSNSRSEMNVSTLELGDSALYLCASRLGQGLAYGYTFGSGTRLTVV.